This TCR beta chain is from a study of T cell responses to AZD1222 COVID-19 vaccine. Looking at the study overall: Second doses that came at about 4 or about 12 weeks were put together.

Study results and limitations: The study identified only six AZD1222 recipients as seropositive at baseline. Regions 160-218 and 743-854 dominated among vaccine-associated CD4 TCRs spanning spike. Unmutated regions of variants are reportedly targeted by nearly half of spike-specific TCRs.

CDR1 is MDHEN, CDR2 SYDVKM, per germline. The CDR3 is 15 amino acids. The trim removed 6 bases at V and 3 bases at J, leaving 6 bases unmatched. This clone was picked up one time. Its antigen is undetermined. The repertoire was sequenced with immunoSEQ multiplex PCR; TCRdb's copy has only in-frame clones and lacks some. Altogether more than 90,000 clones are present, about 86% being singletons, with the ten largest covering about 1.4%. The TCR was taken from an adult in good health. The source was peripheral blood, collected on day 0 of AZD1222 vaccination. J is TRBJ1-4 and V is TRBV28; 8 bases are shared with TRBD1. The CDR3: CASREQGAANEKLFF. The CDR3 DNA is TGTGCCAGCAGGGAGCAGGGGGCGGCTAATGAAAAACTGTTTTTT.